One and the same sample provided the 13 T cell receptor beta chains below, sequenced in a study of T cells in Graves' hyperthyroidism and ophthalmopathy. It was RNA transcripts that yielded the amplified TCR beta CDR3 regions. Primed by the HTBI set, a first-round RT-PCR was run on the TCR CDR3. TCRdb re-analysed the multiplex PCR reads in MiXCR, keeping a single row per CDR3 protein. The table includes about 520,000 distinct CDR3 sequences, 24% detected once. Sequences were obtained from blood. The origin of the receptors is a woman in her twenties or thirties with Graves' ophthalmopathy.

Many counts were recorded for this clonotype. The chain has TRBV7-2 and TRBJ1-2; D not certain. This CDR3 region has 14 residues. The germline gives CDR1 SGHTA, CDR2 FQGNSA. V was cut by 5 bases and J by 6 bases, with 16 bases left in between. CDR3 amino acids: CASSLTLRADGYTF. The CDR3 DNA reads TGTGCCAGCAGCCTCACTCTTCGAGCGGATGGCTACACCTTC.

The chain uses TRBV29-1 and TRBJ1-1; the match to TRBD1 covers 7 bases. Germline V gives CDR1 SQVTM, CDR2 ANQGSEA. The CDR3 extends over 15 amino acids. V lost 7 bases and J lost 1; bases outside the gene matches: 12. CDR3 in amino acids: CSANTNRGWNTEAFF. DNA of the CDR3: TGCAGCGCAAATACGAACAGGGGATGGAACACTGAAGCTTTCTTT.

This clonotype has a count of ten or more. V is TRBV28 and J is TRBJ1-5, with 8 bases matching TRBD1. Germline-derived CDR1 and CDR2 are MDHEN and SYDVKM. V lost 3 bases to trimming and J lost 5 bases; unmatched junction nucleotides: 6. The CDR3 loop spans 15 amino acids. CDR3 protein: CASSFGTGRDQPQHF. CDR3 coding DNA: TGTGCCAGCAGTTTCGGGACAGGCCGCGATCAGCCCCAGCATTTT.

This clonotype was seen many times. This chain connects TRBV19 to TRBJ1-2; possibly TRBD1 for D (5 bases). The CDR3 spans 16 residues. Germline V gives CDR1 LNHDA, CDR2 SQIVND (reference sequence). Trimming stripped 3 bases from V and 4 bases from J, with 18 bases between. CDR3 amino acids: CASSIGTPPNSYGYTF. In nucleotides, the CDR3 is TGTGCCAGTAGTATTGGGACTCCCCCCAATAGCTATGGCTACACCTTC.

This clonotype was counted only a few times. The chain has TRBV4-1 and TRBJ2-5, with a weak D call TRBD1 (5 bases). Trimming pared 2 bases from V and 0 bases from J, leaving 13 bases between. Per the germline V gene, CDR1 is MGHRA and CDR2 is YSYEKL. The CDR3 sequence is 16 residues long. The CDR3 region is CASSQLFGRDQETQYF. The CDR3 DNA sequence: TGCGCCAGCAGCCAACTGTTCGGCAGGGACCAAGAGACCCAGTACTTC.

This clonotype was counted many times. This sequence joins TRBV19 and TRBJ1-1, with TRBD1 as a possible D gene (5 bases). V was cut by 7 bases and J by 4 bases, with 22 bases left in between. Germline V gene sequence: CDR1 LNHDA, CDR2 SQIVND (reference sequence). The CDR3 runs to 16 residues. This chain's CDR3 is CASTNPLQVEVTEAFF. The CDR3 DNA reads as TGTGCCAGTACCAACCCGCTACAGGTCGAGGTCACTGAAGCTTTCTTT.

This clonotype was observed many times. The chain has TRBV6-1 and TRBJ2-7, with TRBD2 matching 7 bases. Germline V gene data show CDR1 as MNHNS and CDR2 as SASEGT. V lost 8 bases and J lost 2; bases outside the gene matches: 6. This CDR3 has 13 amino acids. The CDR3 protein is CASRGGGTYEQYF. In DNA form, the CDR3 reads TGTGCCAGCCGTGGCGGGGGAACCTACGAGCAGTACTTC.

This clonotype came up many times. The CDR3 DNA is TGCAGTGCTAGTCAGGGAGGCGACCAAGAGACCCAGTACTTC. Translating gives CSASQGGDQETQYF. The chain couples TRBV20-1 to TRBJ2-5, with D perhaps matching TRBD2 (6 bases). Trimming shortened V by 3 bases and J by 0 bases, and 11 bases separated the two germline ends. CDR1 and CDR2 (germline): DFQATT, SNEGSKA (reference sequence). There are 14 residues in the CDR3.

CDR3 loop: CASRNRDREYGYTF. CDR3 coding DNA: TGTGCCAGCAGAAACCGGGACAGGGAGTATGGCTACACCTTC. This chain uses TRBV6-1 with TRBJ1-2; 9 nucleotides match TRBD1. The ends lost 6 bases at V and 5 bases at J; junction bases unmatched: 7. The CDR3 is 14 amino acids. Germline CDR1 MNHNS, CDR2 SASEGT.

Remarks on this clonotype: This may be a read error: a much more frequent sequence differs by one nucleotide. The J gene is TRBJ1-1, the V gene TRBV6-5, with no clear D. Germline CDR1 reads MNHEY; CDR2 reads SVGAGI. The CDR3 contains 11 residues. V lost 2 bases to trimming and J lost 11 bases, with 9 bases between them. The CDR3 is CASSYGQVAFF. DNA of the CDR3: TGTGCCAGCAGTTACGGGCAGGTGGCTTTCTTT.

Concerning this clonotype itself: The CDR3 end shows no conserved phenylalanine or tryptophan, and so a read error is likely. The rearrangement links TRBV19 to TRBJ1-1; no clear D. The CDR3 runs to 15 residues. The germline CDR1 and CDR2 sequences are LNHDA and SQIVND (reference sequence). Trimming cost V 3 bases and J 1 base, with 12 bases left between them. CDR3 protein: CASSIDWQENTEAFY. As DNA, the CDR3 is TGTGCCAGTAGTATTGATTGGCAGGAGAACACTGAAGCTTTCTAT.

The V call is TRBV28, the J call TRBJ2-7; 12 bases match TRBD2. Germline lookup yields CDR1 MDHEN and CDR2 SYDVKM. The CDR3 extends over 15 amino acids. V was clipped by 4 bases and J by 7 bases; unmatched bases: 8. The CDR3 coding sequence is TGTGCCAGCAGTTCTCTAGCGGGAGGGCCCCAGGAGCAGTACTTC. Translation gives CASSSLAGGPQEQYF.

The V call is TRBV6-2 or TRBV6-3, the J call TRBJ2-6; the D gene is possibly TRBD1 (5 bases). CDR1 is MNHEY, CDR2 SVGEGT, per germline. The CDR3 is 15 amino acids. Trimming pared 5 bases from V and 4 bases from J, leaving 12 bases between. CDR3 region: CASSRRVSGANVLTF. DNA of the CDR3: TGTGCCAGCAGTCGCAGGGTCTCCGGGGCCAACGTCCTGACTTTC.